A selection of T cell receptor beta chains follows, all from one sample in a study of breast tumors, draining lymph nodes, adjacent tissues. TCRdb used MiXCR to reprocess the multiplex PCR reads, holding one entry per CDR3 protein. This sample has over 10,000 distinct CDR3 sequences, with about 36% found just once. Sequenced: breast tumor tissue. All receptors come from a female donor with breast cancer. Some clones in this sample may be carry-over from other donors' samples. Each CDR3 is given with its conserved first and last residue. A D gene is named only where the DNA matches it firmly. Some rows mark clone size as missing; the rest say once, few, many or name a class of expanded clone.

clone size: medium-sized
J gene: TRBJ2-7
D gene: TRBD1
V gene: TRBV7-2
CDR3 length: 14
CDR3 DNA: TGTGCCAGCAGCGAGGACAGGGTCTCCTACGAGCAGTACTTC
CDR3 protein: CASSEDRVSYEQYF

clone size: NA
J gene: TRBJ2-7
D gene: NA
V gene: TRBV28
CDR3 length: 14
CDR3 DNA: TGTGCCAGCAGTTTGAACAGGGTTTTCTACGAGCAGTACTTC
CDR3 protein: CASSLNRVFYEQYF

clone size: NA
J gene: TRBJ1-5
D gene: NA
V gene: TRBV7-9
CDR3 length: 13
CDR3 DNA: TGTGCCAGCAGCCGCACCAGGAATCAGCCCCAGCATTTT
CDR3 protein: CASSRTRNQPQHF

clone size: medium-sized
J gene: TRBJ1-6
D gene: NA
V gene: TRBV20-1
CDR3 length: 15
CDR3 DNA: TGCAGTGCTAGAGAAAGGGAATTGATAGAATCACCCCTCCACTTT
CDR3 protein: CSARERELIESPLHF

clone size: many
J gene: TRBJ2-1
D gene: TRBD2
V gene: TRBV5-4
CDR3 length: 18
CDR3 DNA: TGTGCCAGCAGCTTGGGGCGGGGGGCCGTACCCTCCGACAATGAGCAGTTCTTC
CDR3 protein: CASSLGRGAVPSDNEQFF

clone size: NA
J gene: TRBJ2-7
D gene: TRBD2
V gene: TRBV20-1
CDR3 length: 16
CDR3 DNA: TGCAGTGCTAGTATCTCGTTAGGACTAGCGGGAGGGTTGCAGTACTTC
CDR3 protein: CSASISLGLAGGLQYF

clone size: medium-sized
J gene: TRBJ2-7
D gene: NA
V gene: TRBV7-2
CDR3 length: 13
CDR3 DNA: TGTGCCAGCAGCTTAGACTCAACCTACGAGCAGTACTTC
CDR3 protein: CASSLDSTYEQYF

clone size: NA
J gene: TRBJ1-3
D gene: TRBD1
V gene: TRBV20-1
CDR3 length: 13
CDR3 DNA: TGCAGTGCCATGACAGGGTCCGGAAACACCACATATTTT
CDR3 protein: CSAMTGSGNTTYF

clone size: many
J gene: TRBJ2-2
D gene: TRBD1
V gene: TRBV2
CDR3 length: 15
CDR3 DNA: TGTGCCAGCAAACTGGACAGGGCGAACACCGGGGAGCTGTTTTTT
CDR3 protein: CASKLDRANTGELFF

clone size: few
J gene: TRBJ2-3
D gene: NA
V gene: TRBV2
CDR3 length: 15
CDR3 DNA: TGTGCCAGCATTACCAGGGGGGGGGGCACAGATACGCAGTATTTT
CDR3 protein: CASITRGGGTDTQYF

clone size: once
J gene: TRBJ2-3
D gene: NA
V gene: TRBV5-1
CDR3 length: 18
CDR3 DNA: TGCGCCAGCAGCTTGGATTTAACGAGGAGGGGGGGACCAGATACGCAGTATTTT
CDR3 protein: CASSLDLTRRGGPDTQYF

clone size: NA
J gene: TRBJ1-6
D gene: NA
V gene: TRBV20-1
CDR3 length: 13
CDR3 DNA: TGCAGTGCAGTCCCCAAAAGAGGTTCACCCCTCCACTTT
CDR3 protein: CSAVPKRGSPLHF

clone size: NA
J gene: TRBJ2-3
D gene: NA
V gene: TRBV19
CDR3 length: 17
CDR3 DNA: TGTGCCAGTAGTATGGGGGCCAGGAAGGAATTGACAGATACGCAGTATTTT
CDR3 protein: CASSMGARKELTDTQYF

clone size: NA
J gene: TRBJ2-7
D gene: NA
V gene: TRBV7-6
CDR3 length: 13
CDR3 DNA: TGTGCGAGCAGCTTAGGCGGGACCCTCGAGCAGTACTTC
CDR3 protein: CASSLGGTLEQYF

clone size: NA
J gene: TRBJ1-2
D gene: NA
V gene: TRBV28
CDR3 length: 16
CDR3 DNA: TGTGCCAGCAGTGAACAGGGTACTCTTTCCATCTATGGCTACACCTTC
CDR3 protein: CASSEQGTLSIYGYTF

clone size: once
J gene: TRBJ2-3
D gene: TRBD2
V gene: TRBV20-1
CDR3 length: 14
CDR3 DNA: TGCAGTGCTAGGTTGAGAGGGGAGGGTGGTACGCAGTATTTT
CDR3 protein: CSARLRGEGGTQYF

clone size: NA
J gene: TRBJ2-7
D gene: NA
V gene: TRBV15
CDR3 length: 15
CDR3 DNA: TGTGCCACCAGCAGAGAGGGCACTAATCGCTACGAGCAGTACTTC
CDR3 protein: CATSREGTNRYEQYF

clone size: medium-sized
J gene: TRBJ2-1
D gene: TRBD2
V gene: TRBV20-1
CDR3 length: 17
CDR3 DNA: TGCAGTGCTAGAGACCCTATAGGGACTAGCGGGACGAATGAGCAGTTCTTC
CDR3 protein: CSARDPIGTSGTNEQFF

clone size: NA
J gene: TRBJ2-5
D gene: TRBD1
V gene: TRBV20-1
CDR3 length: 14
CDR3 DNA: TGCAGTGCATGGGACAGGGGTGGGCAAGAGACCCAGTACTTC
CDR3 protein: CSAWDRGGQETQYF

clone size: many
J gene: TRBJ2-2
D gene: NA
V gene: TRBV27
CDR3 length: 16
CDR3 DNA: TGTGCCAGCTCTTCGGACACATGGACGAACACCGGGGAGCTGTTTTTT
CDR3 protein: CASSSDTWTNTGELFF

clone size: NA
J gene: TRBJ2-7
D gene: NA
V gene: TRBV3-1
CDR3 length: 14
CDR3 DNA: TGTGCCAGCAGCCATCATGCGGCGAACTACGAGCAGTACTTC
CDR3 protein: CASSHHAANYEQYF

clone size: many
J gene: TRBJ2-2
D gene: NA
V gene: TRBV5-1
CDR3 length: 16
CDR3 DNA: TGCGCCAGCAGCTTGGACAGGTTCGCAACAACCGGGGAGCTGTTTTTT
CDR3 protein: CASSLDRFATTGELFF

clone size: many
J gene: TRBJ2-7
D gene: NA
V gene: TRBV28
CDR3 length: 18
CDR3 DNA: TGTGCCAGCAGCTACGACATCTCAGCGGGCGGGTTTACCTACGAGCAGTACTTC
CDR3 protein: CASSYDISAGGFTYEQYF

clone size: many
J gene: TRBJ2-7
D gene: NA
V gene: TRBV5-6
CDR3 length: 15
CDR3 DNA: TGTGCCAGCAGCTTGGCACAGGTGTCGATCTACGAGCAGTACTTC
CDR3 protein: CASSLAQVSIYEQYF

clone size: many
J gene: TRBJ2-1
D gene: TRBD2
V gene: TRBV11-2
CDR3 length: 14
CDR3 DNA: TGTGCCAGCAGCCCGCGGCGGGAGTACAATGAGCAGTTCTTC
CDR3 protein: CASSPRREYNEQFF

clone size: medium-sized
J gene: TRBJ2-3
D gene: TRBD2
V gene: TRBV11-2
CDR3 length: 17
CDR3 DNA: TGTGCCAGCAGCTTTGGGCCTAGCGGTACTAGCACAGATACGCAGTATTTT
CDR3 protein: CASSFGPSGTSTDTQYF

clone size: medium-sized
J gene: TRBJ1-3
D gene: NA
V gene: TRBV10-1
CDR3 length: 15
CDR3 DNA: TGCGCCAGCAGTGAGCCGCCATGGGGCGGAAACACCATATATTTT
CDR3 protein: CASSEPPWGGNTIYF

clone size: medium-sized
J gene: TRBJ2-1
D gene: NA
V gene: TRBV7-9
CDR3 length: 12
CDR3 DNA: TGTGCCAGCAGCTTTGGGGAAAATGAGCAGTTCTTC
CDR3 protein: CASSFGENEQFF

clone size: NA
J gene: TRBJ1-5
D gene: NA
V gene: TRBV7-9
CDR3 length: 14
CDR3 DNA: TGTGCCAGCAGCTTAGAGGGCAGCGCCCGTCCCCAGCATTTT
CDR3 protein: CASSLEGSARPQHF

clone size: NA
J gene: TRBJ2-3
D gene: TRBD2
V gene: TRBV5-1
CDR3 length: 15
CDR3 DNA: TGCGCCAGCAGCTTGACTAGCGGGAGACAAGATACGCAGTATTTT
CDR3 protein: CASSLTSGRQDTQYF

clone size: many
J gene: TRBJ2-1
D gene: NA
V gene: TRBV28
CDR3 length: 14
CDR3 DNA: TGTGCCAGCAGTTTAGGGCAGGGAGCGGATGAGCAGTTCTTC
CDR3 protein: CASSLGQGADEQFF

clone size: many
J gene: TRBJ2-5
D gene: NA
V gene: TRBV11-2
CDR3 length: 13
CDR3 DNA: TGTGCCAGCAGCCCCCTCGAAGGGGAGACCCAGTACTTC
CDR3 protein: CASSPLEGETQYF

clone size: many
J gene: TRBJ1-5
D gene: NA
V gene: TRBV3-1
CDR3 length: 13
CDR3 DNA: TGTGCCAGCAGCCAAGGCACCAATCAGCCCCAGCATTTT
CDR3 protein: CASSQGTNQPQHF

clone size: medium-sized
J gene: TRBJ2-1
D gene: TRBD2
V gene: TRBV20-1
CDR3 length: 16
CDR3 DNA: TGCAGTGCTAGAGATAGCGGGGGGGCTAATTACAATGAGCAGTTCTTC
CDR3 protein: CSARDSGGANYNEQFF

clone size: NA
J gene: TRBJ1-2
D gene: NA
V gene: TRBV20-1
CDR3 length: 12
CDR3 DNA: TGCAGTTTATCCTCTCCTGTCTCTGGCTACACCTTC
CDR3 protein: CSLSSPVSGYTF

clone size: medium-sized
J gene: TRBJ1-6
D gene: TRBD1
V gene: TRBV7-3
CDR3 length: 15
CDR3 DNA: TGTGCCAGCAGCTTAAATGCAGGGGGCAATTCACCCCTCCACTTT
CDR3 protein: CASSLNAGGNSPLHF

clone size: many
J gene: TRBJ1-2
D gene: NA
V gene: TRBV11-2
CDR3 length: 14
CDR3 DNA: TGTGCCAGCAGCCCGGAGTTAGGTCTGTATGGCTACACCTTC
CDR3 protein: CASSPELGLYGYTF

clone size: many
J gene: TRBJ2-2
D gene: TRBD1
V gene: TRBV12-3/TRBV12-4
CDR3 length: 14
CDR3 DNA: TGTGCCAGCCGCACCGGACAGGGGGGCGGGGAGCTGTTTTTT
CDR3 protein: CASRTGQGGGELFF

clone size: NA
J gene: TRBJ1-6
D gene: TRBD1
V gene: TRBV6-1
CDR3 length: 14
CDR3 DNA: TGTGCCAGCAGTGCCGGGACAGGGAGTTCACCCCTCCACTTT
CDR3 protein: CASSAGTGSSPLHF

clone size: medium-sized
J gene: TRBJ2-1
D gene: NA
V gene: TRBV6-5
CDR3 length: 14
CDR3 DNA: TGTGCCAGCAGTTACTCGTCTAGTAGCTATGAGCAGTTCTTC
CDR3 protein: CASSYSSSSYEQFF

clone size: NA
J gene: TRBJ2-1
D gene: TRBD2
V gene: TRBV7-2
CDR3 length: 14
CDR3 DNA: TGTGCCAGCAGCGGGACTAGCGGGGGTAATGAGCAGTTCTTC
CDR3 protein: CASSGTSGGNEQFF

clone size: large
J gene: TRBJ2-5
D gene: NA
V gene: TRBV7-6
CDR3 length: 19
CDR3 DNA: TGTGCCAGCAGCAATCACTCGGTCATGACAGTTTGGCACCAAGAGACCCAGTACTTC
CDR3 protein: CASSNHSVMTVWHQETQYF

clone size: large
J gene: TRBJ1-2
D gene: NA
V gene: TRBV12-3/TRBV12-4
CDR3 length: 16
CDR3 DNA: TGTGCCAGCAGTTTCGAAGGACGGCGCGGGAAGGATGGCTACACCTTC
CDR3 protein: CASSFEGRRGKDGYTF

clone size: hyperexpanded
J gene: TRBJ2-5
D gene: NA
V gene: TRBV25-1
CDR3 length: 15
CDR3 DNA: TGTGCCAGCAGTGCGTCAGGACAAGCCCAAGAGACCCAGTACTTC
CDR3 protein: CASSASGQAQETQYF

clone size: many
J gene: TRBJ2-7
D gene: NA
V gene: TRBV27
CDR3 length: 14
CDR3 DNA: TGTGCCAGCAGTCCATGGGGGTTTTCCTACGAGCAGTACTTC
CDR3 protein: CASSPWGFSYEQYF

clone size: many
J gene: TRBJ2-2
D gene: NA
V gene: TRBV5-8
CDR3 length: 18
CDR3 DNA: TGTGCCAGCAGCTTGGGGACATGGGACCGGTTACACACCGGGGAGCTGTTTTTT
CDR3 protein: CASSLGTWDRLHTGELFF

clone size: many
J gene: TRBJ1-5
D gene: NA
V gene: TRBV6-1
CDR3 length: 14
CDR3 DNA: TGTGCCAGCACCCTAACAGGGAATAATCAGCCCCAGCATTTT
CDR3 protein: CASTLTGNNQPQHF

clone size: large
J gene: TRBJ2-1
D gene: NA
V gene: TRBV6-5
CDR3 length: 14
CDR3 DNA: TGTGCCAGTGACAATACAGGGAATGGGAATGAGCAGTTCTTC
CDR3 protein: CASDNTGNGNEQFF

clone size: many
J gene: TRBJ2-3
D gene: NA
V gene: TRBV4-1
CDR3 length: 15
CDR3 DNA: TGCGCCAGCAGCCACTATCCGACGGGCACAGATACGCAGTATTTT
CDR3 protein: CASSHYPTGTDTQYF

clone size: NA
J gene: TRBJ2-7
D gene: NA
V gene: TRBV16
CDR3 length: 15
CDR3 DNA: TGTGCCAGCAGCCAATCCAAGCGAACGTCCTACGAGCAGTACTTC
CDR3 protein: CASSQSKRTSYEQYF

clone size: medium-sized
J gene: TRBJ1-2
D gene: NA
V gene: TRBV6-5
CDR3 length: 13
CDR3 DNA: TGTGCCAGCAGTCTAGATTTAAACTATGGCTACACCTTC
CDR3 protein: CASSLDLNYGYTF

clone size: medium-sized
J gene: TRBJ1-4
D gene: TRBD1
V gene: TRBV20-1
CDR3 length: 17
CDR3 DNA: TGCAGTGCTGGCCCGGGACAGGGGTTTTCGACTAATGAAAAACTGTTTTTT
CDR3 protein: CSAGPGQGFSTNEKLFF